This TCR beta chain is from a study of T cells after yellow fever vaccination (dated by TCRdb to the late 2010s). In terms of the full investigation: Libraries from fractions with low cell numbers were prepared with the SMART-Seq v4 Ultra Low Input RNA kit. Two healthy male donors, one aged 18 to 30 and one aged 30 to 40 years, made up the cohort. Blood was collected at multiple timepoints before and after primary and secondary immunization, and bulk PBMC replicates and cell subsets were isolated. To follow T-cell clones before and after primary and booster YFV17D yellow fever vaccination, bulk TCR alpha and beta repertoires were sequenced over time. On the study overall, not on this receptor specifically: After the booster, most clones that had expanded after primary vaccination were detected again (roughly 96% of CD4 and about 88% of CD8), suggesting broad maintenance of memory. Compared with the primary T-cell response, the secondary T-cell response was faster but weaker, reaching its peak on day 5 rather than on day 15. The study included only two donors, which limits how far the findings can be generalized. A small fraction of clonotypes appeared in both the CD4 and CD8 compartments, likely as a result of convergent recombination. Computational filtering was needed because FACS-sorted repertoires could contain abundant contaminating clonotypes from the bulk population.

Sequencing was carried out with an Illumina NovaSeq 6000. TCR cDNA was synthesized by 5'RACE template switching, which introduced a universal primer site and unique molecular identifiers. Priming for cDNA synthesis came from both the TCR alpha and TCR beta constant segments. Two PCR steps were used to amplify libraries, with sample barcodes and sequencing adapters being added in the second step. Sequencing of the libraries was done on either Illumina HiSeq 2500 (2x100 bp) or NovaSeq (2x150 bp). In the authors' own workflow: MIGEC was used to demultiplex reads and collapse the reads into UMI consensus sequences, and MiXCR was used for V(D)J alignment. Using edgeR on replicate PBMC samples, clonotypes were called vaccine-responding if FDR was below 0.01 and the log2 fold change was above 5 up to day 15. Each bulk clonotype received a CD4 or CD8 identity based on whether the sequenced CD4 or CD8 repertoire contained that clonotype at higher abundance. TCRdb itself trimmed the public reads at Q25 with fastp, ran MiXCR and retained productive beta chains. Entries are consolidated by CDR3 protein sequence, retaining the most common genes and DNA. V and J calls and clone size were set by TCRdb, not the authors. Here the sample has approximately 120,000 distinct CDR3 sequences; roughly 10% occur a single time. Approximately 37% of the sample is in the top ten clones.

Unmatched junction bases come to 11, with V trimmed by 5 bases and J by 5 bases. Reading the germline V gene (reference sequence) gives CDR1 MNHEY and CDR2 SMNVEV. Inclusive of the bounding cysteine and phenylalanine, the CDR3 is 16 residues long. The entry retains the CDR3 DNA only, 48 bases that are in frame from base 1. Comment on this clonotype: Its antigen is not yet known. No much larger clone is present one base from it, and per-base qualities are unavailable.

Taken with the paper, the label for treatment or condition translates to: live attenuated yellow fever vaccine strain. PBMCs were isolated from peripheral blood using a standard Ficoll-Paque protocol. Dynabeads CD4 and CD8 positive selection kits were used to isolate CD4 and CD8 T-cell fractions. RNA was extracted with TriZol from bulk PBMCs, CD4 and CD8 fractions, and dextramer-positive and dextramer-negative fractions. The sample was CD8+ T cells sorted from PBMCs, taken on the day of the yellow fever booster vaccination. The TCR originated in a man younger than 35 who received the YFV17D yellow fever vaccine. Rearrangement joined TRBV27 to TRBJ2-5; 10 middle bases align to TRBD1. The DNA sequence is as follows: TGTGCCAGCAGTCCCCTGGGACAGGGGATGTCGGAGACCCAGTACTTC. The resulting protein is CASSPLGQGMSETQYF.